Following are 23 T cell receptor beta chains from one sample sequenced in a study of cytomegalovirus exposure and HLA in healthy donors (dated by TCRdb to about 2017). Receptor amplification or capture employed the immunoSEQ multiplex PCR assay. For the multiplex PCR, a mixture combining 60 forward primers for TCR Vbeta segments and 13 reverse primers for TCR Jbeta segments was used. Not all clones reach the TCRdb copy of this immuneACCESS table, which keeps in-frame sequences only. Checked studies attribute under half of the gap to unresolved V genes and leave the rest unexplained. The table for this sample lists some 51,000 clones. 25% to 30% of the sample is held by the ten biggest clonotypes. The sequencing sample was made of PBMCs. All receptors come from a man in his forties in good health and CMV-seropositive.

In nucleotides, the CDR3 is TGTGCCAGCAGCCCACCTAGCTCCTACGAGCAGTACTTC. This gives the protein CASSPPSSYEQYF. The chain recombines TRBV5-6 with TRBJ2-7; D unresolved. The V gene lost 4 bases and the J gene lost 0 bases, with 8 bases spanning the gap. CDR1 and CDR2 (germline): SGHDT, YYEEEE. The CDR3 consists of 13 residues.

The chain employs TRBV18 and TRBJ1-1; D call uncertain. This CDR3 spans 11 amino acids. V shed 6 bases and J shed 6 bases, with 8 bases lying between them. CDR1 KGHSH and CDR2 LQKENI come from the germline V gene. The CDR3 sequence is CASSGESEAFF. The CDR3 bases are TGTGCCAGCTCGGGAGAGTCTGAAGCTTTCTTT.

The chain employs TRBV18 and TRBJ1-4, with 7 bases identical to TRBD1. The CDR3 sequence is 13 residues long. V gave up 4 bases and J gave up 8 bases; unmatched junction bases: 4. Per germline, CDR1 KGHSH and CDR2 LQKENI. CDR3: CASSRDSGEKLFF. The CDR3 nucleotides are TGTGCCAGCTCACGGGACAGTGGAGAAAAACTGTTTTTT.

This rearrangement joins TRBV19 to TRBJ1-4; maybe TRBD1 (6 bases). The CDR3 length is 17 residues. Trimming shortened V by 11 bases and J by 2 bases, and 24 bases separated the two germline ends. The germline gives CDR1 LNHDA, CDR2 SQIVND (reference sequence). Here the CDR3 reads CASNALTGPRTNEKLFF. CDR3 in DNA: TGTGCCTCCAATGCCCTAACAGGGCCTCGGACTAATGAAAAACTGTTTTTT.

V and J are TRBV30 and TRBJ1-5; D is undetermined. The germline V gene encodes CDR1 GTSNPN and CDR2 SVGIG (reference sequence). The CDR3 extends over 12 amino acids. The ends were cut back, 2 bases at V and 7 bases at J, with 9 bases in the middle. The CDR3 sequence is CAWSRLKQPQHF. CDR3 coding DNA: TGTGCCTGGAGTAGACTGAAACAGCCCCAGCATTTT.

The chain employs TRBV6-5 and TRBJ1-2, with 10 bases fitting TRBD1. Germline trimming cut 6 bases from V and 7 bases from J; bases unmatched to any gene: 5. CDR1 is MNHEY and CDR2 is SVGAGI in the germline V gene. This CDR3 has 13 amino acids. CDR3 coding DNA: TGTGCCAGCAGGTCGCGGGACAGGGGTGGCTACACCTTC. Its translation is CASRSRDRGGYTF.

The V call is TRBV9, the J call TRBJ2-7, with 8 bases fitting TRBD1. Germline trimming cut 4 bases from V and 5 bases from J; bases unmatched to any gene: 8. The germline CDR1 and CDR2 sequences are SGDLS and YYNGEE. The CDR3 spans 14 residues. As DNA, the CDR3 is TGTGCCAGCAGCCCAGCCGGGACAGGAGACGAGCAGTACTTC. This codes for CASSPAGTGDEQYF.

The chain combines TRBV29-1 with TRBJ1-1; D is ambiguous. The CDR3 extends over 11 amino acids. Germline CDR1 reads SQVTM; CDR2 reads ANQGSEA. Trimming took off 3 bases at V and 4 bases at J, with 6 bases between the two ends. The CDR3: CSVDLFTEAFF. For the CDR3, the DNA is TGCAGCGTTGATTTATTCACTGAAGCTTTCTTT.

Here the CDR3 reads CASSSPQGTSGPNQYISYNEQFF. The CDR3 DNA sequence: TGCGCCAGCAGCTCCCCACAGGGGACTAGCGGCCCGAACCAATATATCTCCTACAATGAGCAGTTCTTC. This sequence joins TRBV5-1 and TRBJ2-1; TRBD2 aligns across 11 bases. J gave up 0 bases and V 3 bases, and 23 bases lay outside the gene matches. This CDR3 is built from 23 residues. Germline V lookup: CDR1 SGHRS, CDR2 YFSETQ.

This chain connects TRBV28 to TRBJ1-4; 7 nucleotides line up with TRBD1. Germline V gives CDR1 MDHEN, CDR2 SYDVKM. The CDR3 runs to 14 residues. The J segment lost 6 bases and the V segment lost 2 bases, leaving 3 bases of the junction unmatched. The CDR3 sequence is CASSLTGEDEKLFF. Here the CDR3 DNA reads TGTGCCAGCAGTTTAACAGGGGAAGATGAAAAACTGTTTTTT.

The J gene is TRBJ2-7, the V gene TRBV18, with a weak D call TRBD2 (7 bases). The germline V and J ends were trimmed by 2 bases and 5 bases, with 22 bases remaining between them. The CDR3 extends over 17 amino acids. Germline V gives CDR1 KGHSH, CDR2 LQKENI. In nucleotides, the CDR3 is TGTGCCAGCTCACCAGGGGAGGGGGAGGGCCCGTGGAACGAGCAGTACTTC. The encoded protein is CASSPGEGEGPWNEQYF.

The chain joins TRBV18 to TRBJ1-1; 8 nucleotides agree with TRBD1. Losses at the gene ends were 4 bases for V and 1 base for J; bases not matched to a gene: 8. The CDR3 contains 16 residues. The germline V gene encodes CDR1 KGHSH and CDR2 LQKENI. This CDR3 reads CASSRWVGQGNTEAFF. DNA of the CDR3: TGTGCCAGCTCACGGTGGGTCGGACAGGGGAACACTGAAGCTTTCTTT.

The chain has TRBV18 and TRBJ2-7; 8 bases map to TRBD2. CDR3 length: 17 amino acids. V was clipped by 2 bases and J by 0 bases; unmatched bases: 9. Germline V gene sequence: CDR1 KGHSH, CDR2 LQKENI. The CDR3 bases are TGTGCCAGCTCACCAGGGGCCTCGGGGGGGGGCTCCTACGAGCAGTACTTC. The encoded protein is CASSPGASGGGSYEQYF. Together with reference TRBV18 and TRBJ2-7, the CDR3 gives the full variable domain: NAGVMQNPRHLVRRRGQEARLRCSPMKGHSHVYWYRQLPEEGLKFMVYLQKENIIDESGMPKERFSAEFPKEGPSILRIQQVVRGDSAAYFCASSPGASGGGSYEQYFGPGTRLTVT.

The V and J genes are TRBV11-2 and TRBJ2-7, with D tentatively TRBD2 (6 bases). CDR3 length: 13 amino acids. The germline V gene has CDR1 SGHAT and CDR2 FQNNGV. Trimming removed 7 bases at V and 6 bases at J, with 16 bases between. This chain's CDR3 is CASTRGTGSEQYF. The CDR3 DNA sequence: TGTGCCAGCACCCGAGGGACTGGGAGCGAGCAGTACTTC. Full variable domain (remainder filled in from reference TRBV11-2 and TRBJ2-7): EAGVAQSPRYKIIEKRQSVAFWCNPISGHATLYWYQQILGQGPKLLIQFQNNGVVDDSQLPKDRFSAERLKGVDSTLKIQPAKLEDSAVYLCASTRGTGSEQYFGPGTRLTVT.

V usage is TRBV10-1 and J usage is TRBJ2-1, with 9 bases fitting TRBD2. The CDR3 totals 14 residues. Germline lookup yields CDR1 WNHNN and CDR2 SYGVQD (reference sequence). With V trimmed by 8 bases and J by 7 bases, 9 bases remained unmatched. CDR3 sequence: CASLTSGRLNEQFF. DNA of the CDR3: TGCGCCAGCCTGACTAGCGGCCGGTTAAATGAGCAGTTCTTC.

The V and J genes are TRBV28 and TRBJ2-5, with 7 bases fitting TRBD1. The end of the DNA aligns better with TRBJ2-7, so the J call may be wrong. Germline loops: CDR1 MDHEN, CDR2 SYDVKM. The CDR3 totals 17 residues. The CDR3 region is CASSFPPTGTAAYEQYF. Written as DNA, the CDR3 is TGTGCCAGCAGTTTTCCACCCACCGGGACAGCCGCCTACGAGCAGTACTTC.

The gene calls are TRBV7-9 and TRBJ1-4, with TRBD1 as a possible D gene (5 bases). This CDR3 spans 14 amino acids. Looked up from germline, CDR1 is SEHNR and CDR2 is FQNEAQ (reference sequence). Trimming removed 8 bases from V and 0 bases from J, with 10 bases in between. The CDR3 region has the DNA TGTGCCAGCGGAATACAGGCAACTAATGAAAAACTGTTTTTT. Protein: CASGIQATNEKLFF.

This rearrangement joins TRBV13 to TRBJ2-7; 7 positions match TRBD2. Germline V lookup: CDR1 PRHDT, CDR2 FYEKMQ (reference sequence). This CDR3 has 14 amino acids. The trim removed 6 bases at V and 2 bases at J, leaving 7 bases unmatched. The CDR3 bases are TGTGCCAGCAGTCATACCGGGACTACCTACGAGCAGTACTTC. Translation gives CASSHTGTTYEQYF.

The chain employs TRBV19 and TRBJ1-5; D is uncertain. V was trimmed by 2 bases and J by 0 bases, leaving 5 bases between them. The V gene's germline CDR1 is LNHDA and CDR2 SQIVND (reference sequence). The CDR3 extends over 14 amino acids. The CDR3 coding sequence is TGTGCCAGTAGTATACACGGTAGCAATCAGCCCCAGCATTTT. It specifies CASSIHGSNQPQHF.

The CDR3, as DNA: TGTGCCTGGAGTCTAGCGGGAGGCAATGAGCAGTTCTTC. Protein: CAWSLAGGNEQFF. The chain has TRBV30 and TRBJ2-1, with TRBD2 identical over 11 bases. The V gene's germline CDR1 is GTSNPN and CDR2 SVGIG (reference sequence). The CDR3 loop spans 13 amino acids. V was clipped by 2 bases and J by 6 bases; unmatched bases: 0. The whole variable domain, filled in from reference TRBV30 and TRBJ2-1, reads SQTIHQWPATLVQPVGSPLSLECTVEGTSNPNLYWYRQAAGRGLQLLFYSVGIGQISSEVPQNLSASRPQDRQFILSSKKLLLSDSGFYLCAWSLAGGNEQFFGPGTRLTVL.

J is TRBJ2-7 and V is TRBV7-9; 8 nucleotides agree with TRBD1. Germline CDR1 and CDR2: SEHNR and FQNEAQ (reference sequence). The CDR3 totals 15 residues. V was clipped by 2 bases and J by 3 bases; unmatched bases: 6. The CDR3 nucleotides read TGTGCCAGCAGCTTACAGGGGGCTCTAGGCTACGAGCAGTACTTC. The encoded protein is CASSLQGALGYEQYF.

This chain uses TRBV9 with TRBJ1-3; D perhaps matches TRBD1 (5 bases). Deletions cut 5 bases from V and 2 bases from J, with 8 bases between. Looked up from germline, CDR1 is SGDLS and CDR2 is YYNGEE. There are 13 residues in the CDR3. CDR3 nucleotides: TGTGCCAGCAGAGCAGGGCCTGGAAACACCATATATTTT. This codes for CASRAGPGNTIYF.

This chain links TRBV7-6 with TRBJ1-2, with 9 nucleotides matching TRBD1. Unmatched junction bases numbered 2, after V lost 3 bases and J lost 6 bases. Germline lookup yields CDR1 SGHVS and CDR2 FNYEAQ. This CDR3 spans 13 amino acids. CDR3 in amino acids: CASSLGQGNGYTF. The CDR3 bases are TGTGCCAGCAGCTTGGGACAGGGTAATGGCTACACCTTC.